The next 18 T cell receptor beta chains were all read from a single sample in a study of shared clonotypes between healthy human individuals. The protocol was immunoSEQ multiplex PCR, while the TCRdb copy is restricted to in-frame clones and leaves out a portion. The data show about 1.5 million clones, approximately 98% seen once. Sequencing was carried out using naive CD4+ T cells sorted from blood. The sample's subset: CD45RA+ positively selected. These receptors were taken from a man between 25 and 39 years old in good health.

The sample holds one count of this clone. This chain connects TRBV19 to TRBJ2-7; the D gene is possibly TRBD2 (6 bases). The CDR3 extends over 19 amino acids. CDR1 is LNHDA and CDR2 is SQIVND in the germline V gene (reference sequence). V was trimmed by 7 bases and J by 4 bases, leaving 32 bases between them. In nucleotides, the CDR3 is TGTGCCAGTACCAAAGTCTGGCGGGAACCAGGCGTCAAGGGATACGAGCAGTACTTC. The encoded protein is CASTKVWREPGVKGYEQYF.

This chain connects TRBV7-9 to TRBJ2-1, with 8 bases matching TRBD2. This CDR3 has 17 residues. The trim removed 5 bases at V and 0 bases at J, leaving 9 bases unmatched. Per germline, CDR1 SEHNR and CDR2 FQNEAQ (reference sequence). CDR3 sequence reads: CASSPRLAYSSYNEQFF. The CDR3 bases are TGTGCCAGCAGCCCGAGACTAGCGTATAGCTCCTACAATGAGCAGTTCTTC.

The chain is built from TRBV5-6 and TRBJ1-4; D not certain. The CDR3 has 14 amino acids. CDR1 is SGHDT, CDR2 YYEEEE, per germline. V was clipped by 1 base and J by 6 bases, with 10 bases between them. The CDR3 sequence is CASSLKGRDEKLFF. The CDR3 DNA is TGTGCCAGCAGCTTGAAAGGGCGGGATGAAAAACTGTTTTTT.

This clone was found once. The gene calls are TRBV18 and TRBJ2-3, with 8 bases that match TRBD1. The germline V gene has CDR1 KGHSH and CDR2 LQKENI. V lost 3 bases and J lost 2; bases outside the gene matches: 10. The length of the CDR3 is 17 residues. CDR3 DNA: TGTGCCAGCTCACCCAAGACAGGGGCTGGGCACACAGATACGCAGTATTTT. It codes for CASSPKTGAGHTDTQYF.

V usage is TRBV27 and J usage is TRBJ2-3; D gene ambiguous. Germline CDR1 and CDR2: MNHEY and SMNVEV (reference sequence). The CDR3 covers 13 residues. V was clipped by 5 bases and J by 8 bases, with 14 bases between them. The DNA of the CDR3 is TGTGCCAGCAGTGATAGGCTCCCGGCTACGCAGTATTTT. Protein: CASSDRLPATQYF.

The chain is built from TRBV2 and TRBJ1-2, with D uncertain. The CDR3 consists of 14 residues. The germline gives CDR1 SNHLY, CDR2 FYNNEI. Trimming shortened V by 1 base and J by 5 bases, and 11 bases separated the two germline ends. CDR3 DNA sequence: TGTGCCAGCAGTGAAGATGCAGGTCTATATGGCTACACCTTC. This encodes CASSEDAGLYGYTF. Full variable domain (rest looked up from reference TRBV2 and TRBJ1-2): EPEVTQTPSHQVTQMGQEVILRCVPISNHLYFYWYRQILGQKVEFLVSFYNNEISEKSEIFDDQFSVERPDGSNFTLKIRSTKLEDSAMYFCASSEDAGLYGYTFGSGTRLTVV.

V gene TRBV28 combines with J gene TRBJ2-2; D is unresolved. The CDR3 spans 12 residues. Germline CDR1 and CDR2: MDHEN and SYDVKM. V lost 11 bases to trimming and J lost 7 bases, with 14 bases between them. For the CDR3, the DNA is TGTGCCGCCCATTCGGTCCACGGGGAGCTGTTTTTT. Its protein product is CAAHSVHGELFF.

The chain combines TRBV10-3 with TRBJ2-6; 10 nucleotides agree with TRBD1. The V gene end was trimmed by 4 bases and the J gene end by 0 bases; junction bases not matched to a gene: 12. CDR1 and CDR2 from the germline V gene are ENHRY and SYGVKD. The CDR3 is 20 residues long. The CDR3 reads CAISGGPGTGDHSGANVLTF. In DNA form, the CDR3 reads TGTGCCATCAGTGGGGGGCCCGGGACAGGGGACCACTCTGGGGCCAACGTCCTGACTTTC.

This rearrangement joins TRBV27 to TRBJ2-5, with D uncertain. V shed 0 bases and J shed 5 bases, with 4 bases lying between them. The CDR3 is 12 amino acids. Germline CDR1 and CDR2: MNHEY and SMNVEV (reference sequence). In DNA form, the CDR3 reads TGTGCCAGCAGTTTATCGAGGGAGACCCAGTACTTC. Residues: CASSLSRETQYF.

The CDR3 DNA reads TGCGCCAGCAGCTTGGTAGGAGTAGCGGGATACAATGAGCAGTTCTTC. Residues: CASSLVGVAGYNEQFF. The chain uses TRBV5-1 and TRBJ2-1, with 8 positions matching TRBD2. Germline V gives CDR1 SGHRS, CDR2 YFSETQ. The CDR3 length is 16 residues. The V and J ends lost 0 bases and 4 bases, in that order; junction bases with no gene match: 6.

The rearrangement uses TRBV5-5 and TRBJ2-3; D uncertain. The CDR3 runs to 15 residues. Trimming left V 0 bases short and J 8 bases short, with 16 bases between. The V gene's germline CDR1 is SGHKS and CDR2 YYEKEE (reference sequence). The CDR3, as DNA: TGTGCCAGCAGCTTGGGATTGTCGGTGACTTCTACGCAGTATTTT. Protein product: CASSLGLSVTSTQYF. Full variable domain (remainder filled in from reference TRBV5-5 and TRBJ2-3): DAGVTQSPTHLIKTRGQQVTLRCSPISGHKSVSWYQQVLGQGPQFIFQYYEKEERGRGNFPDRFSARQFPNYSSELNVNALLLGDSALYLCASSLGLSVTSTQYFGPGTRLTVL.

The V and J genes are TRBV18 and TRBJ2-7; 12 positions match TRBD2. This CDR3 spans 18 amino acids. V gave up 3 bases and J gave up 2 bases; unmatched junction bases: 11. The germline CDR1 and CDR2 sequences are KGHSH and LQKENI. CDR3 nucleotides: TGTGCCAGCTCACCGCTAGGGACTAGCGGGCCACTTACCTACGAGCAGTACTTC. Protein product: CASSPLGTSGPLTYEQYF.

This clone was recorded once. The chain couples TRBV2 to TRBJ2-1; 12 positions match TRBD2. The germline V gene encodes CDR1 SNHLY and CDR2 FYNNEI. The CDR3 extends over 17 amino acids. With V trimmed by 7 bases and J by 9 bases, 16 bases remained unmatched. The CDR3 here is CASNSRLAGVGDAEQFF. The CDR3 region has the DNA TGTGCCAGCAACTCCCGACTAGCGGGAGTGGGTGACGCTGAGCAGTTCTTC.

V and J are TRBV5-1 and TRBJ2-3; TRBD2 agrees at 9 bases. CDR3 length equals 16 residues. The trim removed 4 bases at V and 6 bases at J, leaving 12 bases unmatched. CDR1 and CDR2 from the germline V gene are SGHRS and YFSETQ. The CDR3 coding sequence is TGCGCCAGCAGCCTGGAGCCGGGACTAGCAACGGATACGCAGTATTTT. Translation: CASSLEPGLATDTQYF.

The CDR3 spells CAWSLLQVGGYTF. The CDR3 DNA is TGTGCCTGGAGTCTTTTACAGGTTGGAGGCTACACCTTC. This chain connects TRBV30 to TRBJ1-2; maybe TRBD1 (5 bases). Trimming took 2 bases from V and 8 from J, leaving 15 bases between them. The CDR3 contains 13 residues. CDR1 is GTSNPN, CDR2 SVGIG, per germline (reference sequence).

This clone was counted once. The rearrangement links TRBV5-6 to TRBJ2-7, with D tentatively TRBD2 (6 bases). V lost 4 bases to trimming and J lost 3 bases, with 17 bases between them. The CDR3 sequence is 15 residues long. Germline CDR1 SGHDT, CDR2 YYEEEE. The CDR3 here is CASSRGTQPYYEQYF. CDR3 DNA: TGTGCCAGCAGCAGAGGGACTCAACCTTACTACGAGCAGTACTTC.

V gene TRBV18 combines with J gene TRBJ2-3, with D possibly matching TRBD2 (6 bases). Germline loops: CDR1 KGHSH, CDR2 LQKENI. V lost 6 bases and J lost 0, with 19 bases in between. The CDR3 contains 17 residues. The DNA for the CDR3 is TGTGCCAGCTCGCCCCTTTCGGGCGGGACTAGCACAGATACGCAGTATTTT. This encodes CASSPLSGGTSTDTQYF.

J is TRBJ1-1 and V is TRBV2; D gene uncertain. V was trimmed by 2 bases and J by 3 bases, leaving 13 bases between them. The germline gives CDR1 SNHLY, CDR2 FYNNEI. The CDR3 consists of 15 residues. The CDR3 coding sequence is TGTGCCAGCAGTGAAAGGCGGGCGGCTTACACTGAAGCTTTCTTT. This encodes CASSERRAAYTEAFF.